The present TCR delta chain was sequenced within a study of γδ T cells in repeated Plasmodium falciparum infection (dated by TCRdb to about 2021). Background on the whole study: Malian children exposed to intense seasonal malaria transmission were enrolled in the natural-infection arm and compared with Australian children matched for age and gender. Controlled-infection subjects were sampled at baseline, immediately before selected infections, and 21 days after each infection. The gammadelta TCR repertoires from Mali were analysed in two ways: cross-sectionally during periods with no transmission, and longitudinally across episodes of acute febrile malaria. In the study, the shaping of the human gammadelta T cell repertoire by repeated Plasmodium falciparum infection was examined using natural infection in Mali and controlled human malaria infection. About five malaria-naive U.S. adults underwent four controlled human malaria infections by bites from P. falciparum NF54-infected Anopheles stephensi mosquitoes over about 640 days. The paper's findings and limits, for the study overall: Analysis of inter-individual variability in gammadelta T cell responses was limited by the small size of the controlled-infection cohort. The Malian cohort came from a small rural village of predominantly one ethnic group, limiting generalizability.

Turning to this clone: The antigen this receptor binds is unknown. It has no much larger one-base neighbor in the sample; base qualities were not kept.

Library preparation employed multiplex PCR. Sequencing used an Illumina MiSeq. Each sorted gammadelta T cell sample was sequenced for both the TCR gamma (TRG) and TCR delta (TRD) chains. Under the source paper's analysis protocol: Repertoire analyses included clonotype tree plots, accumulated frequency of the top 20 clonotypes, diversity index (DI) and D75 metrics. TCRdb reanalyzed the public reads with the CATT caller, and identical DNA sequences were merged afterwards. These V and J calls rely on TCRdb rather than the paper's analysis. This sample has roughly 90,000 delta-chain clones in its table, and approximately 1% of those were observed once. The ten largest make up roughly 9.5% of the sample. The receptor's source is a pool of human donors (malaria-infected and uninfected, not separated). The sequencing input was gamma-delta T cells from blood.

The DNA reads TGTGCTCTTGAGGGACTCTCCGGGACAACTTACGCATTCCTCGATAAACTCATCTTT. Protein translation: CALEGLSGTTYAFLDKLIF. This chain joins TRDV1 to TRDJ1, and possibly TRDD2, on 5 matching bases. In the germline V gene, CDR1 corresponds to TSWWSYY and CDR2 to QGS. From the cysteine up to the phenylalanine, the CDR3 has a length of 19 residues. The entry retains the CDR3 DNA only, 57 bases that are in frame from base 1. V is clipped by 7 bases and J by 4 bases, and the sequence between their germline boundaries is 31 bases long.